The clone carrying this TCR beta chain was counted only a few times. This sample stems from a study of T cell responses to AZD1222 COVID-19 vaccine. Libraries were prepared by immunoSEQ multiplex PCR; TCRdb keeps only in-frame clonotypes and omits some of them. This sample has about 130,000 clones; 91% occur once, and the top ten carry roughly 3%. Trimming removed 2 bases from V and 6 bases from J, with 14 bases in between. The CDR3 is 15 amino acids. CDR1 and CDR2 from the germline V gene are SGHVS and FQNEAQ. The sample consisted of peripheral blood, taken on day 0 of AZD1222 vaccination. The gene calls are TRBV7-8 and TRBJ1-5, with a possible D match to TRBD1 (6 bases). The source of this sequence is an adult in good health. The CDR3 is CASSLLGGIGQPQHF. The CDR3 DNA follows: TGTGCCAGCAGCTTATTAGGGGGAATAGGTCAGCCCCAGCATTTT.